This TCR beta chain was sequenced in a study of shared clonotypes between healthy human individuals. This was a deep-level run. The data were produced by immunoSEQ multiplex PCR, yet TCRdb's version contains in-frame clones alone and is incomplete. The sample yields roughly 2,000,000 clones, roughly 95% seen once. Only CD45RO-negative cells positively selected for CCR7 counted as naive CD8 cells, so terminally differentiated effector memory CD45RA+ cells were excluded. V gave up 5 bases and J gave up 5 bases, with 12 bases separating them. This CDR3 contains 13 residues. Germline values: CDR1 LNHNV, CDR2 YYDKDF (reference sequence). In this sample, this clone turned up once.

The sequence came from a man aged 18 to 29 in good health. The specimen was naive CD8+ T cells sorted from blood. The V gene is TRBV15, the J gene TRBJ2-5, with a possible D match to TRBD1 (7 bases). The CDR3 sequence: CATSGRGVETQYF. Here the CDR3 DNA reads TGTGCCACCAGCGGCAGGGGGGTGGAGACCCAGTACTTC.